This T cell receptor beta chain was observed in a study of blood T cell repertoires in COVID-19. Looking at the study overall: The samples span acute and convalescent COVID-19 from the United States, Italy and Spain. PBMCs, B-cell-depleted T cells, or T cells were the source of the cDNA or gDNA that made up the material.

In the original workflow: Amplification of reference gene primers was used by the study to estimate nucleated cell counts. Sequencing was performed with immunoSEQ multiplex PCR; in TCRdb, only in-frame clones are kept and a portion is missing. The V and J calls and clone size come from that table; D and trimming were worked out from the DNA. The table shows approximately 270,000 clones, with around nine tenths occurring only once. Between the trimmed V and J ends, which lost 5 bases and 8 bases, there was a span of 19 bases. Per the germline V gene, CDR1 is SGHDT and CDR2 is YYEEEE. This CDR3 region has 14 residues.

The chain combines TRBV5-6 with TRBJ1-2, with D uncertain. The TCR was taken from a man aged 18 to 35 with active or convalescent COVID-19. Input material: peripheral blood. The CDR3, as DNA: TGTGCCAGCAGACGGGATACAGCCATTCCGGGCTACACCTTC. Residues: CASRRDTAIPGYTF.